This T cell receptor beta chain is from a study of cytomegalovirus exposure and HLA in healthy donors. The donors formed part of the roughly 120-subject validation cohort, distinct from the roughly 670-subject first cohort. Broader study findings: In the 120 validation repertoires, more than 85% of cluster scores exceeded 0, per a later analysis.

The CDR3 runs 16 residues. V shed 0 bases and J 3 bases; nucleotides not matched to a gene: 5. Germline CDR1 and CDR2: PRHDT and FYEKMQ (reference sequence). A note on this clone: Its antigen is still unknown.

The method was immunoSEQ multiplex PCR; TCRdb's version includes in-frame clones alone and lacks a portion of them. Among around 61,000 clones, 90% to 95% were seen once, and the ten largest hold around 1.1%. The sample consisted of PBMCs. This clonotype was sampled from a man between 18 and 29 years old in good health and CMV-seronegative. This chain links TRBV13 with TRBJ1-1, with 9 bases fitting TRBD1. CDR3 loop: CASSLGGGTGYTEAFF. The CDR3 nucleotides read TGTGCCAGCAGCTTAGGGGGGGGGACAGGGTACACTGAAGCTTTCTTT. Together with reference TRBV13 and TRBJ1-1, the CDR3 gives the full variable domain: AAGVIQSPRHLIKEKRETATLKCYPIPRHDTVYWYQQGPGQDPQFLISFYEKMQSDKGSIPDRFSAQQFSDYHSELNMSSLELGDSALYFCASSLGGGTGYTEAFFGQGTRLTVV.